Listed below are T cell receptor beta chains from one sample, sequenced in a study of blood T cell repertoires in COVID-19. TCRdb's copy holds only in-frame clones and misses some; the assay was immunoSEQ multiplex PCR. The data hold 95,000 to 150,000 clones, with roughly 88% observed a single time. What was sequenced was peripheral blood. The receptors were gathered from a human donor in a cohort sampled during active COVID-19. CDR3s include the opening cysteine and the closing phenylalanine or tryptophan. D genes are given only for firm matches. A clone size is listed for some rows: how often the clone was seen (once, few, many), or a class if it is expanded.

j_gene: TRBJ2-7; d_gene: NA; abundance: NA; v_gene: TRBV28; CDR3aa: CASSLFRGPALDEQYF; CDR3nt: TGTGCCAGCAGCCTGTTCAGGGGTCCAGCTTTGGACGAGCAGTACTTC
j_gene: TRBJ2-7; d_gene: TRBD1; abundance: NA; v_gene: TRBV27; CDR3aa: CASKRDRGRSYEQYF; CDR3nt: TGTGCCAGCAAGCGGGACAGGGGGCGAAGCTACGAGCAGTACTTC
j_gene: TRBJ1-5; d_gene: NA; abundance: NA; v_gene: TRBV7-2; CDR3aa: CASSLGSGAGNQPQHF; CDR3nt: TGTGCCAGCAGCTTAGGGTCAGGGGCTGGCAATCAGCCCCAGCATTTT
j_gene: TRBJ1-2; d_gene: NA; abundance: NA; v_gene: TRBV12-3/TRBV12-4; CDR3aa: CASNRAAFGYTF; CDR3nt: TGTGCCAGCAACAGGGCGGCGTTTGGCTACACCTTC
j_gene: TRBJ2-3; d_gene: NA; abundance: NA; v_gene: TRBV28; CDR3aa: CASGSGRDTQYF; CDR3nt: TGTGCCAGCGGTTCAGGTCGAGATACGCAGTATTTT
j_gene: TRBJ2-3; d_gene: TRBD2; abundance: NA; v_gene: TRBV2; CDR3aa: CASMGLGTDTQYF; CDR3nt: TGTGCCAGCATGGGACTAGGGACAGATACGCAGTATTTT
j_gene: TRBJ2-5; d_gene: NA; abundance: NA; v_gene: TRBV4-1; CDR3aa: CASSQEEQFQETQYF; CDR3nt: TGCGCCAGCAGCCAAGAGGAACAGTTCCAAGAGACCCAGTACTTC
j_gene: TRBJ2-3; d_gene: NA; abundance: NA; v_gene: TRBV12-3/TRBV12-4; CDR3aa: CASSLYHTQYF; CDR3nt: TGTGCCAGCAGTTTATATCATACGCAGTATTTT
j_gene: TRBJ1-1; d_gene: NA; abundance: NA; v_gene: TRBV10-1; CDR3aa: CATFGAVNTEAFF; CDR3nt: TGCGCCACCTTTGGGGCAGTCAACACTGAAGCTTTCTTT
j_gene: TRBJ2-7; d_gene: NA; abundance: NA; v_gene: TRBV5-6; CDR3aa: CASSSTEQEPNEQYF; CDR3nt: TGTGCCAGCAGCTCGACCGAACAGGAGCCCAACGAGCAGTACTTC
j_gene: TRBJ2-7; d_gene: NA; abundance: NA; v_gene: TRBV4-1; CDR3aa: CASSQGPGQGFNEQYF; CDR3nt: TGCGCCAGCAGCCAAGGACCGGGGCAGGGGTTCAACGAGCAGTACTTC
j_gene: TRBJ2-7; d_gene: TRBD1; abundance: NA; v_gene: TRBV4-2; CDR3aa: CASSQDWDSTYEQYF; CDR3nt: TGTGCCAGCAGCCAAGATTGGGACAGCACCTACGAGCAGTACTTC
j_gene: TRBJ2-2; d_gene: NA; abundance: NA; v_gene: TRBV27; CDR3aa: CANLGETGELFF; CDR3nt: TGTGCCAACCTCGGGGAAACCGGGGAGCTGTTTTTT
j_gene: TRBJ2-7; d_gene: TRBD1; abundance: NA; v_gene: TRBV5-6; CDR3aa: CASSRVGTGDYEQYF; CDR3nt: TGTGCCAGCAGCCGCGTAGGGACAGGGGATTACGAGCAGTACTTC
j_gene: TRBJ2-1; d_gene: TRBD2; abundance: NA; v_gene: TRBV11-3; CDR3aa: CASSIGTSGLNEQFF; CDR3nt: TGTGCCAGCAGCATAGGGACTAGCGGACTCAATGAGCAGTTCTTC
j_gene: TRBJ2-5; d_gene: NA; abundance: NA; v_gene: TRBV3-1/TRBV3-2; CDR3aa: CASSPGKGETQYF; CDR3nt: TGTGCCAGCAGCCCCGGGAAGGGTGAGACCCAGTACTTC
j_gene: TRBJ2-7; d_gene: TRBD1; abundance: few; v_gene: TRBV7-9; CDR3aa: CASSPGTGVNEQYF; CDR3nt: TGTGCCAGCAGCCCCGGGACAGGGGTGAACGAGCAGTACTTC
j_gene: TRBJ2-3; d_gene: TRBD1; abundance: NA; v_gene: TRBV6-5; CDR3aa: CASSSTGADTQYF; CDR3nt: TGTGCCAGCAGCTCAACAGGGGCAGATACGCAGTATTTT
j_gene: TRBJ2-7; d_gene: TRBD1; abundance: NA; v_gene: TRBV24-1; CDR3aa: CATSDLNDRGNSYEQYF; CDR3nt: TGTGCCACCAGTGACCTCAACGACAGGGGAAACTCCTACGAGCAGTACTTC
j_gene: TRBJ2-7; d_gene: TRBD2; abundance: NA; v_gene: TRBV25-1; CDR3aa: CASSDSGGSYEQYF; CDR3nt: TGTGCCAGCAGTGATAGCGGGGGGTCCTACGAGCAGTACTTC